Included here is one T cell receptor (beta chain) sequence, with context. These data belong to a study of T cell responses to AZD1222 COVID-19 vaccine. Sequencing used immunoSEQ multiplex PCR; TCRdb keeps in-frame clones, though not all of them. The table lists 130,000 or so clones, 90% of them singletons. This clonotype was obtained from an adult in good health. Sample: peripheral blood, taken on day 0 of AZD1222 vaccination.

The CDR3: CASSLTRGGGEKLFF. In DNA form, the CDR3 reads TGCGCCAGCAGCTTGACCAGGGGCGGAGGGGAAAAACTGTTTTTT. The gene calls are TRBV5-1 and TRBJ1-4; D may be TRBD1 (6 bases). The CDR3 is 15 amino acids. Germline loops: CDR1 SGHRS, CDR2 YFSETQ. With 1 base removed from V and 8 bases from J, the gap between germline ends came to 15 bases.